What follows is one TCR beta chain and its context. The antigen remains unidentified. These data belong to a study of cytomegalovirus exposure and HLA in healthy donors. Across the study: Under 90% of a few hundred genotyped donors fell in the Caucasian-associated ancestry cluster. Whole-study findings and limits: In a later analysis, TCR association rates varied by HLA locus: DRB1 most, HLA-C fewest.

Samples came from healthy bone marrow donors. PCR amplification relied on 60 Vbeta primers (plus 13 Jbeta primers). The table came from immunoSEQ multiplex PCR; TCRdb's copy has only in-frame clones and leaves some out. The sample has some 170,000 clones, 60% to 80% seen once; the top ten hold under 8%. Sequences were obtained from PBMCs. This sequence originates from a man aged 40-49 years in good health and CMV-seropositive.

DNA of the CDR3: TGTGCCAGCAGATTCGGACAGGGGGGAAATCAGCCCCAGCATTTT. Its translation is CASRFGQGGNQPQHF. The V gene is TRBV28, the J gene TRBJ1-5; 10 bases fit TRBD1. The V gene's germline CDR1 is MDHEN and CDR2 SYDVKM. The CDR3 covers 15 residues. V shed 6 bases and J 4 bases; nucleotides not matched to a gene: 6.